This T cell receptor beta chain was identified in a study of radiation and T cells in renal cell carcinoma. Clones were read by immunoSEQ multiplex PCR, and TCRdb kept only the in-frame ones, dropping some. This table holds some 75,000 clones, 82% found once. Germline CDR1 reads SNHLY; CDR2 reads FYNNEI. This CDR3 contains 16 residues. J gave up 5 bases and V 4 bases, and 11 bases lay outside the gene matches. The time point was: blood 2 weeks post-SBRT. Noted treatment: 15 Gy SBRT to primary tumor, nephrectomy 4 weeks later. The sample was blood, taken from a patient whose treatment included radiotherapy and nephrectomy. The chain couples TRBV2 to TRBJ1-5, with 7 bases lining up with TRBD1. The source is a man aged 55 to 70 with renal cell carcinoma. Written as DNA, the CDR3 is TGTGCCAGCAGTGGGACAGGTGGAGGCCGATATCAGCCCCAGCATTTT. Encoded protein: CASSGTGGGRYQPQHF.